These 5 T cell receptor beta chains were sequenced from one sample in a study of CD8+CD57+ T cells in acquired aplastic anemia. Genomic DNA, serving as template, underwent TCR beta VDJ and CDR3 profiling. Using its own MiXCR run on the reads, TCRdb lists one record per CDR3 protein. Here the sample spans about 210,000 distinct CDR3 sequences, 30% to 35% being singletons. The specimen was sorted CD4+, CD8+, or CD8+CD57+ T cells (not recorded which) from PBMCs. The receptors here all came from a human donor in good health, serving as a control.

Ten or more counts support this clonotype. V is TRBV11-1 and J is TRBJ2-3; a weak D match, TRBD2 (5 bases). CDR1 is SGHAT, CDR2 FQDESV, per germline (reference sequence). The CDR3 has 16 residues. Trimming pared 0 bases from V and 0 bases from J, leaving 10 bases between. The CDR3 here is CASSLAESGSTDTQYF. CDR3 nucleotide sequence: TGTGCCAGCAGCTTAGCGGAAAGCGGAAGCACAGATACGCAGTATTTT.

This clonotype has only a few counts. This may be a read error, as it is one base from a much larger clone. The J gene is TRBJ2-7, the V gene TRBV7-2; D may be TRBD1 (6 bases). The germline V gene encodes CDR1 SGHTA and CDR2 FQGNSA. The length of the CDR3 is 15 residues. This chain's CDR3 is CASSPNRDVTYKQYF. CDR3 nucleotide sequence: TGTGCCAGCAGCCCCAACAGGGATGTAACCTACAAGCAGTACTTC. Full variable domain (missing parts from reference TRBV7-2 and TRBJ2-7): GAGVSQSPSNKVTEKGKDVELRCDPISGHTALYWYRQSLGQGLEFLIYFQGNSAPDKSGLPSDRFSAERTGGSVSTLTIQRTQQEDSAVYLCASSPNRDVTYKQYFGPGTRLTVT.

In this sample, this clonotype turned up a few times. At one end the junction does not follow the germline gene, possibly because of a read error. The chain links TRBV12-3 or TRBV12-4 to TRBJ2-5, with TRBD1 identical over 11 bases. The CDR3 sequence is 14 residues long. DNA of the CDR3: TGTGCCAACAGTTTAGGGGACAGGGGGGAGACCCAGTACTTC. Its protein is CANSLGDRGETQYF.

V gene TRBV6-5 combines with J gene TRBJ1-1; perhaps TRBD1 as D (6 bases). Germline V lookup: CDR1 MNHEY, CDR2 SVGAGI. Trimming pared 0 bases from V and 2 bases from J, leaving 13 bases between. This CDR3 comprises 16 residues. The CDR3 protein is CASSYSKRTDNTEAFF. Written as DNA, the CDR3 is TGTGCCAGCAGTTACTCGAAACGGACAGATAACACTGAAGCTTTCTTT.

This clonotype turned up a few times. This sequence joins TRBV5-1 and TRBJ2-7; 7 nucleotides align to TRBD2. The CDR3 consists of 13 residues. V gave up 2 bases and J gave up 6 bases; unmatched junction bases: 5. Looked up from germline, CDR1 is SGHRS and CDR2 is YFSETQ. This CDR3 is CASSFGGTFEQYF. Written as DNA, the CDR3 is TGCGCCAGCAGCTTCGGGGGGACCTTCGAGCAGTACTTC.